This TCR beta chain was retrieved from a study of CD8+CD57+ T cells in acquired aplastic anemia. Whole-study context: Sorted CD4+ and CD8+ cells yielded DNA averaging approximately 3.4 ug. Study-level points and caveats: There were twenty-nine CD8+ CDR3 sequences that occurred in both patients and controls.

Between the trimmed V and J ends, which lost 2 bases and 5 bases, there was a span of 10 bases. CDR3 size: 13 residues. Germline V lookup: CDR1 SGHNT, CDR2 YENEEA. Genomic DNA, the template, was used for profiling of the TCR beta VDJ and CDR3. TCRdb re-analysed the reads in MiXCR, keeping a single row per CDR3 protein. The data show 450,000 to 600,000 distinct CDR3 sequences, with around a third seen just once and around 0.82% held by the top ten. Note on this clonotype: Its antigen is not known.

Sequenced patients had shown CD8+CD57+ cell expansion by flow cytometry. The clonotype originates from a human donor with aplastic anemia. Sequenced input: sorted CD4+, CD8+, or CD8+CD57+ T cells (not recorded which) from PBMCs. The V call is TRBV11-3, the J call TRBJ2-7; the D gene is possibly TRBD2 (6 bases). CDR3 sequence: CASSLPGRDEQYF. The CDR3 bases are TGTGCCAGCAGCTTACCCGGGAGAGACGAGCAGTACTTC.